This T cell receptor (beta chain) was obtained from a study of T cell responses to AZD1222 COVID-19 vaccine (dated by TCRdb to the early 2020s). Background for the entire study: AZD1222 recipients given second doses at about 4 weeks or at about 12 weeks were pooled, since spike-specific TCR depth and breadth were not found to differ between the two schedules. Trial participants were enrolled by age into 18-55, 56-69 and 70-plus year subgroups, with approximately 150, 28 and 58 TCR-sequenced participants respectively. A total of about 250 trial participants underwent TCR sequencing, of whom 207 had received two doses of AZD1222 and around 25 had received two doses of the MenACWY control vaccine.

Results and caveats for the whole study, not just this receptor: The vaccine-associated CD4 TCRs covered the entire spike protein, and the dominant responses fell in regions 160-218 and 743-854. Spike-specific TCR breadth and depth rose significantly after two AZD1222 doses compared with day 0 and with MenACWY recipients. Only five or six AZD1222 recipients were SARS-CoV-2 seropositive at baseline, limiting conclusions about previously exposed vaccinees. No day 14 peak-response samples were available, so repertoires were characterized only after the peak T cell response. Reportedly, close to half of the unique spike-specific TCRs recognized epitopes lying outside the regions that are mutated in the B.1.351 and B.1.1.7 variants. The 56-69-year group was small, and its depth increase did not reach significance, likely because of low power. Participants were mostly white British, with more females than males. The authors suggested clonal diversity may have been underestimated.

Taken with the paper, the label for time point translates to: baseline before first vaccination. Vaccinee samples were obtained from the UK trials COV001 and COV002, which included a single-blind randomized controlled phase 2/3 trial of AZD1222 (ChAdOx1 nCoV-19) in healthy adults. For TCRbeta chain sequencing, PBMC samples were collected from trial participants at day 0 and at day 28 after the second dose. Concerning this clone itself: Its specific antigen is unknown. No clone much larger than this one lies a single base away; base qualities are absent.

The CDR3 regions of human TCRbeta chains were analyzed by immunosequencing. From the authors' description of their analysis: TCRs in the repertoires were compared against a reference library of SARS-CoV-2-specific TCRs that had been generated with the MIRA antigen-specificity platform. Breadth was defined as the fraction of unique TCRs that were SARS-CoV-2-associated. Depth was defined as the fraction of total T cells that were SARS-CoV-2-associated. Using the MIRA data, each spike-specific TCR was assigned both to the spike region to which the TCR was reactive and to a CD4 or CD8 class. Log10-transformed breadth and depth values were compared by one-way ANOVA with Sidak's multiple comparisons tests. TCRdb retrieved this table from immuneACCESS and kept in-frame rearrangements only. Not all clones are present; in checked studies, unresolved V genes account for under half, and no reason is known for the remainder. That table furnishes V, J and clone size, whereas the DNA furnished D and trimming. Here the sample has roughly 100,000 clones; about 90% occur a single time. The top ten clonotypes cover 2.5% to 3% of the sample.

This sequence originates from an adult in good health. The sequences come from peripheral blood, collected on day 0 of AZD1222 vaccination.

The bases read TGTGCCAGCTCACCTCTCGGGACAGGGCTAGGTCAGCCCCAGCATTTT. This is translated as CASSPLGTGLGQPQHF. The sequence is built from TRBV18 and TRBJ1-5; 9 of the junction bases match TRBD1. Compared with germline, V lacks 3 bases and J lacks 6 bases; bases without a gene match: 9. The CDR1 and CDR2 encoded by the germline V gene are KGHSH and LQKENI. The CDR3 contains 16 residues, cysteine and phenylalanine counted. Left in the record is the CDR3 DNA by itself, 48 bases read in frame from the first base. The full variable domain, with segments outside the CDR3 supplied by the reference TRBV18 and TRBJ1-5 proteins, appears as NAGVMQNPRHLVRRRGQEARLRCSPMKGHSHVYWYRQLPEEGLKFMVYLQKENIIDESGMPKERFSAEFPKEGPSILRIQQVVRGDSAAYFCASSPLGTGLGQPQHFGDGTRLSIL.